Listed below are T cell receptor beta chains from one sample, sequenced in a study of circulating and synovial CD4+ cells in juvenile arthritis. Method: immunoSEQ multiplex PCR; TCRdb's copy keeps in-frame clones and lacks some. In the table there are fewer than 35,000 clones, 93% of which are singletons. The source material was CD4+ T cells from blood. The receptors derive from a human donor with juvenile idiopathic arthritis. Each CDR3 is given with its conserved first and last residue. Fields, in order: clone size, J gene, V gene, CDR3 protein. Clone sizes are given selectively: once, few, many, or a class where the clone is expanded.

once	TRBJ2-7	TRBV7-3	CASSRNPTESSYEQYF
NA	TRBJ1-5	TRBV5-8	CASSSPRQGPQPQHF
NA	TRBJ2-4	TRBV19	CASSGGRFDIQYF
NA	TRBJ2-5	TRBV5-5	CASSLKGEETQYF
NA	TRBJ2-7	TRBV18	CASSPSQEQYF
NA	TRBJ2-1	TRBV19	CASSMGSGLAGVYNEQFF
NA	TRBJ1-5	TRBV2	CASMRDSNQPQHF
once	TRBJ2-2	TRBV7-8	CASSLASGTVGELFF
NA	TRBJ2-1	TRBV2	CASSEGRGSSYNEQFF
NA	NA	TRBV27	CASRSATNAYEQYF
NA	TRBJ2-3	TRBV4-1	CASSHPSGRRTDTQYF
NA	TRBJ2-7	TRBV7-9	CASSPGGQGSYEQYF
NA	TRBJ1-2	TRBV15	CATSRDRGFGGYTF
NA	TRBJ1-1	TRBV14	CASSLLGQGALLAFF
NA	TRBJ2-5	TRBV4-1	CASSRPGQGEETQYF
NA	TRBJ2-1	TRBV11-2	CASSLGYYNEQFF
NA	TRBJ2-3	TRBV6-1	CASSERSGRTDTQYF
few	TRBJ2-3	TRBV19	CASTGTDTQYF
once	TRBJ1-5	TRBV6-1	CASSVPGQPQHF
NA	TRBJ1-2	TRBV28	CASRLAGGGNYGYTF
NA	TRBJ2-1	TRBV23-1	CASSQDGTSGRAGYNEQFF
NA	TRBJ2-1	TRBV19	CASSTGHAYNEQFF
once	TRBJ2-3	TRBV9	CASSVVASSTDTQYF
NA	TRBJ2-1	TRBV4-2	CASSQEFDNEQFF
NA	TRBJ1-1	TRBV9	CASSVDPAGANTEAFF